This TCR beta chain was sequenced for a study of identifying expanded T cells in peripheral blood. Study outcomes and limitations: Variance in clone template counts between approximately two-week samples significantly increased with total template count across all healthy donors. Differentially abundant clones: about 1.3 between replicates, approximately 15 at roughly 2 weeks, less than 20 at four.

Collection occurred without any documented infections or immune events in donors. Sequenced by immunoSEQ multiplex PCR; TCRdb stores in-frame clones only, minus some. The data show around 81,000 clones, about 85% seen once. As to this clone: The antigen remains unidentified.

The CDR3 extends over 15 amino acids. With 2 bases removed from V and 6 bases from J, the gap between germline ends came to 11 bases. CDR1 is MNHEY and CDR2 is SVGAGI in the germline V gene. This chain uses TRBV6-5 with TRBJ1-6; D gene unclear. Sequencing was carried out using blood. The TCR was taken from a person aged 18 to 75 in good health. The CDR3 DNA reads TGTGCCAGCAGTTACATCCGGGCCGGTAATTCACCCCTCCACTTT. Translation: CASSYIRAGNSPLHF.